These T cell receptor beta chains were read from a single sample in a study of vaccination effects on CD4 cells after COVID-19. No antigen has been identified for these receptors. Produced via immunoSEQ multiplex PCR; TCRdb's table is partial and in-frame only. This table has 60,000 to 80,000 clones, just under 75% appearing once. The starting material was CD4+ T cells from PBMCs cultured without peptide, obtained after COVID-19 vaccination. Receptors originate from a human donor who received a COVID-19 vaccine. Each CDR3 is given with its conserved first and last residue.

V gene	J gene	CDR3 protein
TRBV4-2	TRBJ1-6	CASSQGTNSYNSPLHF
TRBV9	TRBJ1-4	CASSWGDEKLFF
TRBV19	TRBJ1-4	CASSRKGDEKLFF
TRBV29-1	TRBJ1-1	CSVTGQGDIRRAFF
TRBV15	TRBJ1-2	CATSRGQGATGYTF
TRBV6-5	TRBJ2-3	CASFWGGAPDTQYF
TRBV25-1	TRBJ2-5	CATLSGYQETQYF
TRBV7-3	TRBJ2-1	CASTTGTNNEQFF
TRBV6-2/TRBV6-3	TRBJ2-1	CASSYSGTGNNEQFF
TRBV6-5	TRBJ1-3	CASRIDRGSGNTIYF
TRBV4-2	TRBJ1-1	CASSQPQGNTEAFF
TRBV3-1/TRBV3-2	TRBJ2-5	CASSPPTGTLGTQYF
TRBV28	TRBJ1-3	CASSLGLTDSGNTIYF
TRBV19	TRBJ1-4	CASSLPGTGEEKLFF
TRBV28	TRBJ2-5	CASSYGGGTVETQYF
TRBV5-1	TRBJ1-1	CASSLEGSRGRGTEAFF
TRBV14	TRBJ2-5	CASSQDFGTGGETQYF
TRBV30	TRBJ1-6	CAWSPDRQPNNSPLHF
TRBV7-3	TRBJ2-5	CASSLLAGRQETQYF
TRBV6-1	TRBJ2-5	CASSEAGGFIFQETQYF
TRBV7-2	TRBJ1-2	CASSLGTEFFYGYTF
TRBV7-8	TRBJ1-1	CASSPQGRNTEAFF
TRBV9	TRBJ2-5	CASSVDRAETQYF